A single sample is the source of the 22 T cell receptor beta chains below, sequenced in a study of blood T cell repertoires in COVID-19. Using immunoSEQ multiplex PCR, the repertoire was profiled, and TCRdb retains in-frame clones only, with some absent. Of some 250,000 clones in the sample, 86% are singletons; the top ten hold roughly 12%. The sample taken for sequencing was peripheral blood. All receptors come from a woman younger than 45 with COVID-19, enrolled during active disease.

The chain carries TRBV7-9 and TRBJ2-1; 7 bases align to TRBD2. With V trimmed by 1 base and J by 8 bases, 5 bases remained unmatched. CDR3 length: 14 residues. The germline V gene encodes CDR1 SEHNR and CDR2 FQNEAQ (reference sequence). CDR3 in amino acids: CASSLVGEGYEQFF. The CDR3 bases are TGTGCCAGCAGCTTAGTGGGGGAGGGATATGAGCAGTTCTTC.

The chain uses TRBV19 and TRBJ1-2; D is unresolved. The CDR3 consists of 13 residues. The ends were cut back, 6 bases at V and 2 bases at J, with 10 bases in the middle. Germline V CDR1 and CDR2: LNHDA, SQIVND (reference sequence). The CDR3 DNA reads as TGTGCCAGTAGGCGAACTTCGAACTATGGCTACACCTTC. This translates into CASRRTSNYGYTF.

J is TRBJ1-2 and V is TRBV5-5, with unresolved D. The CDR3 is 15 residues long. V was pared by 5 bases and J by 4 bases, with 18 bases between. CDR1 and CDR2 (germline): SGHKS, YYEKEE (reference sequence). In DNA, the CDR3 is TGTGCCAGCAGTCCATCCCCCCAGGCCCTCTATGGCTACACCTTC. Its translation is CASSPSPQALYGYTF.

The V call is TRBV5-8, the J call TRBJ1-5; 8 bases match TRBD1. The CDR3 contains 15 residues. Germline values: CDR1 SGHTS, CDR2 YDEGEE. V lost 4 bases and J lost 5; bases outside the gene matches: 8. The DNA of the CDR3 is TGTGCCAGCAGCACGGGACAGGAGAAATATCAGCCCCAGCATTTT. Protein sequence: CASSTGQEKYQPQHF.

This chain uses TRBV28 with TRBJ1-2, with TRBD1 matching over 11 bases. The CDR3 spans 18 residues. Germline CDR1 reads MDHEN; CDR2 reads SYDVKM. Trimming removed 4 bases from V and 0 bases from J; junction bases left unmatched: 10. CDR3 bases: TGTGCCAGCAGTTACCTCGGACAGGGGGCCTTAGCTAACTATGGCTACACCTTC. Residues: CASSYLGQGALANYGYTF.

This chain connects TRBV3-1 (or the pseudogene TRBV3-2) to TRBJ1-2; 7 nucleotides agree with TRBD1. The CDR3 spans 13 residues. J lost 4 bases, V lost 4 bases, and 3 bases had no gene match. The germline CDR1 and CDR2 sequences are LGHDT and YNNKEL (reference sequence). The CDR3: CASSPGTVYGYTF. CDR3 nucleotide sequence: TGTGCCAGCAGCCCCGGGACAGTCTATGGCTACACCTTC.

The CDR3 spells CASSPLSSYEQYF. Here the CDR3 DNA reads TGTGCCAGCTCACCCCTAAGCTCCTACGAGCAGTACTTC. The rearrangement uses TRBV18 and TRBJ2-7; D not resolved. The germline CDR1 and CDR2 sequences are KGHSH and LQKENI. The CDR3 totals 13 residues. V lost 3 bases and J 0 bases, leaving 6 bases between the germline ends.

The chain joins TRBV2 to TRBJ1-5, with a tentative D call TRBD1 (6 bases). The germline V gene has CDR1 SNHLY and CDR2 FYNNEI. This CDR3 has 14 amino acids. With 6 bases removed from V and 3 bases from J, the gap between germline ends came to 12 bases. CDR3 nucleotide sequence: TGTGCCAGCAGACCGGACAGAATCAATCAGCCCCAGCATTTT. Residues: CASRPDRINQPQHF.

Concerning this clone: In the same sample, other DNA sequences code for this CDR3. This rearrangement joins TRBV5-1 to TRBJ2-7; 7 nucleotides agree with TRBD1. Germline CDR1 reads SGHRS; CDR2 reads YFSETQ. J gave up 2 bases and V 0 bases, and 2 bases lay outside the gene matches. The CDR3 consists of 14 residues. CDR3 region: CASSLGTGAYEQYF. The CDR3 nucleotides are TGCGCCAGCAGCTTGGGAACAGGGGCCTACGAGCAGTACTTC.

The chain's CDR3 is CASSPVPESKNIQYF. The CDR3 bases are TGTGCCAGCTCTCCGGTCCCGGAGAGCAAAAACATTCAGTACTTC. The chain carries TRBV18 and TRBJ2-4; D remains unclear. The CDR3 is 15 amino acids. V lost 6 bases to trimming and J lost 3 bases, with 15 bases between them. CDR1 is KGHSH and CDR2 is LQKENI in the germline V gene.

This clone was seen many times. This chain connects TRBV5-6 to TRBJ1-5; 7 bases align to TRBD1. The V gene's germline CDR1 is SGHDT and CDR2 YYEEEE. This CDR3 has 15 residues. V shed 2 bases and J 7 bases; nucleotides not matched to a gene: 9. Written as DNA, the CDR3 is TGTGCCAGCAGCTTCCCCGACAGGGAAGACCAGCCCCAGCATTTT. Translating gives CASSFPDREDQPQHF.

Written as DNA, the CDR3 is TGTGCCAGCAGTGAAGAGTATCCAACCTCGGAGGGCTACGAGCAGTACTTC. Its protein product is CASSEEYPTSEGYEQYF. V is TRBV6-1 and J is TRBJ2-7; tentatively, D is TRBD2 (6 bases). CDR1 and CDR2 from the germline V gene are MNHNS and SASEGT. The CDR3 runs to 17 residues. The V and J ends lost 1 base and 3 bases respectively, with 19 bases between them.

The genes are TRBV6-4 and TRBJ2-2, with D possibly being TRBD2 (5 bases). CDR1 and CDR2 from the germline V gene are MRHNA and SNTAGT. CDR3 length: 14 residues. The V end was cut by 3 bases, the J end by 7 bases, with 12 bases between. For the CDR3, the DNA is TGTGCCAGCAGTGAGCTGAGGGCGAGCGGGGAGCTGTTTTTT. Amino acids: CASSELRASGELFF.

The V gene is TRBV5-1, the J gene TRBJ2-1; TRBD2 is a possible D gene (7 bases). This CDR3 contains 14 residues. The V end lost 5 bases, the J end lost 1 base, and 10 bases lay between the germline ends. The V gene's germline CDR1 is SGHRS and CDR2 YFSETQ. CDR3 loop: CASREGGSYNEQFF. The CDR3 region has the DNA TGCGCCAGCAGAGAGGGGGGGTCCTACAATGAGCAGTTCTTC.

This chain uses TRBV4-2 with TRBJ2-1, with 13 bases identical to TRBD2. J was trimmed by 4 bases and V by 4 bases; bases with no gene match: 10. The CDR3 has 18 residues. Germline V gene data show CDR1 as LGHNA and CDR2 as YNFKEQ. CDR3 nucleotides: TGTGCCAGCAGCCCCCGGACTAGCGGGGGCCCTACTTACAATGAGCAGTTCTTC. It translates to CASSPRTSGGPTYNEQFF.

The J gene is TRBJ2-6, the V gene TRBV18; D ambiguous. In germline, CDR1 is KGHSH, CDR2 LQKENI. V was trimmed by 3 bases and J by 0 bases, leaving 12 bases between them. The CDR3 is 17 amino acids. The CDR3 DNA sequence: TGTGCCAGCTCACCTAGCCGGGTCCCCTCTGGGGCCAACGTCCTGACTTTC. Translation: CASSPSRVPSGANVLTF.

CDR3 loop: CASSPRTIIYGYTF. CDR3 bases: TGTGCCAGCAGCCCGAGAACTATAATCTATGGCTACACCTTC. The chain uses TRBV3-1 (or the pseudogene TRBV3-2) and TRBJ1-2, with D uncertain. Trimming pared 4 bases from V and 4 bases from J, leaving 13 bases between. CDR1 and CDR2 from the germline V gene are LGHDT and YNNKEL (reference sequence). The CDR3 contains 14 residues.

The chain links TRBV27 to TRBJ2-7, with D possibly TRBD2 on 5 matching bases. Looked up from germline, CDR1 is MNHEY and CDR2 is SMNVEV (reference sequence). Trimming took off 6 bases at V and 3 bases at J, with 21 bases between the two ends. CDR3 length equals 16 residues. CDR3 in DNA: TGTGCCAGCAGCCTTGGCGCTGGGCCGGGAATCTACGAGCAGTACTTC. Amino acid sequence: CASSLGAGPGIYEQYF.

CDR3 in amino acids: CASRKRDRTGEAYGYTF. CDR3 coding DNA: TGCGCCAGCAGAAAACGCGACCGGACAGGGGAGGCTTATGGCTACACCTTC. This chain connects TRBV5-1 to TRBJ1-2; 9 bases match TRBD1. Per the germline V gene, CDR1 is SGHRS and CDR2 is YFSETQ. V trimming: 5 bases; J trimming: 5 bases; junction bases outside the gene matches: 16. The CDR3 is made up of 17 amino acids.

This rearrangement joins TRBV10-1 to TRBJ1-1, with D unresolved. The CDR3 sequence is 12 residues long. V lost 0 bases and J 8 bases, leaving 7 bases between the germline ends. CDR1 is WNHNN, CDR2 SYGVQD, per germline (reference sequence). CDR3 nucleotides: TGCGCCAGCAGTGAGTCTTTGACAGAAGCTTTCTTT. Translating gives CASSESLTEAFF.

The genes are TRBV28 and TRBJ1-4, with 10 nucleotides matching TRBD1. CDR1 and CDR2 (germline): MDHEN, SYDVKM. The CDR3 has 15 residues. J gave up 4 bases and V 7 bases, and 6 bases lay outside the gene matches. CDR3 residues: CASTDRGRNNEKLFF. The CDR3 coding sequence is TGTGCCAGCACAGACAGGGGGCGCAATAATGAAAAACTGTTTTTT.

This chain joins TRBV7-2 and TRBJ2-1, with TRBD1 identical over 7 bases. V lost 1 base to trimming and J lost 8 bases; unmatched junction nucleotides: 2. The CDR3 covers 13 residues. From germline, CDR1 is SGHTA and CDR2 FQGNSA. The CDR3 nucleotides read TGTGCCAGCAGCTTAGGACAGGGCCATGAGCAGTTCTTC. It specifies CASSLGQGHEQFF.